One and the same sample provided the 7 T cell receptor beta chains below, sequenced in a study of Ad26.COV2.S vaccination and SARS-CoV-2 variants. Only in-frame clones appear in the TCRdb table, and some are missing; sequencing was by immunoSEQ multiplex PCR. In the table there are roughly 500,000 clones, roughly 89% of which are singletons. Treatment noted: around 19 received Ad26.COV2.S at low or high dose, single or two shots; roughly five received placebo; per-sample allocation not given. All samples were drawn on day 63, counting from the first vaccine or placebo injection. This sample comprised peripheral blood, obtained in a trial of Ad26.COV2.S vaccine versus placebo. All receptors derive from a person aged 18-60 years who received the Ad26.COV2.S COVID-19 vaccine or a placebo.

This clone was counted a few times. This rearrangement joins TRBV30 to TRBJ2-1, with 7 bases matching TRBD2. This CDR3 comprises 15 residues. Germline-derived CDR1 and CDR2 are GTSNPN and SVGIG (reference sequence). V shed 0 bases, J shed 5 bases, and the junction held 7 bases outside the gene matches. CDR3 amino acids: CAWSVGLAADNEQFF. The CDR3 DNA is TGTGCCTGGAGTGTAGGGCTAGCGGCTGACAATGAGCAGTTCTTC. The full variable domain, rest sourced from reference TRBV30 and TRBJ2-1, is SQTIHQWPATLVQPVGSPLSLECTVEGTSNPNLYWYRQAAGRGLQLLFYSVGIGQISSEVPQNLSASRPQDRQFILSSKKLLLSDSGFYLCAWSVGLAADNEQFFGPGTRLTVL.

This chain joins TRBV9 and TRBJ2-5; a weak D match, TRBD2 (5 bases). Trimming shortened V by 0 bases and J by 9 bases, and 15 bases separated the two germline ends. This CDR3 is 14 amino acids long. The germline V gene has CDR1 SGDLS and CDR2 YYNGEE. The DNA for the CDR3 is TGTGCCAGCAGCGTAGACGGTGGCCCCGGGGCCCAGTACTTC. Translation gives CASSVDGGPGAQYF.

This chain connects TRBV20-1 to TRBJ1-2; 10 bases fit TRBD1. After removal of 3 bases from V and 4 bases from J, the junction contained 11 bases not matched to a gene. In germline, CDR1 is DFQATT, CDR2 SNEGSKA (reference sequence). This CDR3 has 16 amino acids. The CDR3 DNA sequence: TGCAGTGCTAGTTTCCCCCCGGGGACAGGGGTCTATGGCTACACCTTC. Amino acid sequence: CSASFPPGTGVYGYTF.

This sequence joins TRBV27 and TRBJ2-3; no reliable D call. V shed 1 base and J shed 8 bases, with 4 bases lying between them. This CDR3 spans 11 amino acids. Germline lookup yields CDR1 MNHEY and CDR2 SMNVEV (reference sequence). CDR3 nucleotide sequence: TGTGCCAGCAGTTTATTGGGTACGCAGTATTTT. Translating it yields CASSLLGTQYF.

The chain recombines TRBV27 with TRBJ1-1; perhaps TRBD1 as D (6 bases). The V gene's germline CDR1 is MNHEY and CDR2 SMNVEV (reference sequence). The CDR3 has 14 amino acids. V lost 4 bases, J lost 6 bases, and 15 bases lay in between. CDR3 coding DNA: TGTGCCAGCAGTTCCGACTTTGGGGGCGCTGAAGCTTTCTTT. This sequence encodes CASSSDFGGAEAFF.

The table lists this clone with a few counts. The chain combines TRBV5-1 with TRBJ2-7; maybe TRBD1 (6 bases). Trimming pared 0 bases from V and 2 bases from J, leaving 12 bases between. The germline CDR1 and CDR2 sequences are SGHRS and YFSETQ. The CDR3 length is 15 residues. The CDR3 region is CASSLGGTRAYEQYF. The CDR3 coding sequence is TGCGCCAGCAGCTTGGGAGGGACAAGGGCCTACGAGCAGTACTTC.

This chain joins TRBV28 and TRBJ2-7, with D possibly matching TRBD2 (6 bases). CDR1 is MDHEN and CDR2 is SYDVKM in the germline V gene. Trimming stripped 7 bases from V and 2 bases from J, with 12 bases between. CDR3 length equals 13 residues. CDR3 protein: CASKEGGPYEQYF. The CDR3 DNA is TGTGCCAGCAAGGAGGGAGGTCCCTACGAGCAGTACTTC.